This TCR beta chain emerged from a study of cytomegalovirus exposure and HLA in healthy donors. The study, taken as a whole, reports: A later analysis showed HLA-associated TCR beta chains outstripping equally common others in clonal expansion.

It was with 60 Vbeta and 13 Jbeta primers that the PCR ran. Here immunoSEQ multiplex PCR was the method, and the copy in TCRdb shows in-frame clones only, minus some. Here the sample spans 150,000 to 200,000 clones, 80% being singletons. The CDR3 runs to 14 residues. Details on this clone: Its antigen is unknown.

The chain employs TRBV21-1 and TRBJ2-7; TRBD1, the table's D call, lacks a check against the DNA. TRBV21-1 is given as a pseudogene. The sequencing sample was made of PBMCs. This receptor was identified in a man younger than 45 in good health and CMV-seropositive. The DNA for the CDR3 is TGTGCCAGCAGCAAATCAGCAGGTCGCTACGAGCAGTACTTC. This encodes CASSKSAGRYEQYF.